This is a list of T cell receptor beta chains from one sample in a study of vaccination and CD4 T cells after COVID-19. TCRdb re-analysed the PCR reads in MiXCR, keeping a single row per CDR3 protein. The sample shows about 9,900 distinct CDR3 sequences, about 34% of them seen only once. These receptors' antigens are unknown. The sequencing input was CD4+ T cells from blood, cultured in vitro. Source of these receptors: a human donor in good health. Both conserved end residues are trimmed from each CDR3.

v_call cdr3_aa
TRBV20-1 SARDPRSGSGSSYEQY
TRBV18 ASSQDITSGYT
TRBV2 ASTRDRGGSNQPQH
TRBV10-3 AISEFADTQY
TRBV6-1 ATSWQGAQETQY
TRBV7-9 ASSRLGGYAEAF
TRBV27 ASSLLGVRSYT
TRBV19 ASSVGIGYGYT
TRBV5-1 ASSLAGGSYEQY
TRBV7-9 ASSLAGDPFEAF
TRBV12-3/TRBV12-4 ASRGGPGTNYGYT
TRBV6-5 ASSYSRQVDTEAF
TRBV6-1 ASSLEGQNTEAF
TRBV18 ASSPRDIRGDTEAF
TRBV9 ASSVASGTDTQY
TRBV12-3/TRBV12-4 ASSFARHTEAF
TRBV29-1 SVAGTGPPNYGYT
TRBV7-6 ASTRGTNTEAF
TRBV6-1 ASRRRGTDSYSPLH
TRBV12-3/TRBV12-4 ASSLGTLTYEQY
TRBV6-4 ASSDSSYNEQF
TRBV20-1 SALGSLHSYEQY
TRBV27 ASSSGLMNTEAF
TRBV7-8 ASSPDNSGYT
TRBV6-5 ASSYGWAVTDTQY
TRBV6-1 ASSGRTAEFSPLH
TRBV11-2 ASSSTGSPGYT
TRBV30 AWSTVGYEQY
TRBV20-1 SARDGERQGGYNYGYT
TRBV19 ASRQHREGRYGYT
TRBV12-3/TRBV12-4 ASSLLAANTEAF
TRBV27 ASSVTTGDGYT
TRBV20-1 SASSGNYDYT
TRBV6-1 ASSPPGALMNTEAF
TRBV7-2 ASSPVRGVTQY
TRBV2 ASSADRLINLAF
TRBV5-1 ASSLGGTYYGYT
TRBV20-1 SAMTGGTEAF
TRBV7-6 ASSLVWGNTEAF
TRBV7-8 ASSLANVLSPLH
TRBV2 ASIRDGGNSNQPQH
TRBV6-1 ASSEAGGQGAQGYT
TRBV7-9 ASSSLQGRAF
TRBV27 ASSLTYQNTEAF
TRBV24-1 ATTGTGINQPQH
TRBV11-2 ASSPSTFREPNTEAF
TRBV6-4 ASSEGLEGHNEQF
TRBV6-1 ASTPYMNTEAF
TRBV19 ASREGWESTEAF
TRBV7-9 ASSLDGPTDLYGYT